This TCR beta chain was obtained from a study of blood T cell repertoires in COVID-19. Study context: Samples taken during acute and convalescent COVID-19 were collected in the United States, Italy and Spain. T cells, B-cell-depleted T cells, or PBMCs supplied cDNA or gDNA.

This CDR3 is 14 amino acids long. Trimming cost V 1 base and J 3 bases, with 10 bases left between them. The germline V gene has CDR1 SGHTA and CDR2 FQGNSA. Authors' methods: Quantification of nucleated cells was approximated via reference gene primer amplification. Sequenced by immunoSEQ multiplex PCR; TCRdb stores in-frame clones only, minus some. That table supplies the V and J calls and clone size; D and trimming were determined from the DNA. The data contain around 200,000 clones, less than 80% of them singletons. The receptor's source is a woman aged 45-60 years with acute or convalescent COVID-19. Sample: peripheral blood. The J gene is TRBJ2-7, the V gene TRBV7-2; D gene unclear. CDR3 sequence reads: CASSLGVADYEQYF. CDR3 sequence (DNA): TGTGCCAGCAGCTTAGGAGTCGCTGACTACGAGCAGTACTTC.